The present TCR beta chain was sequenced within a study of blood T cell repertoires in COVID-19. Whole-study context: Some COVID-19 samples were acute and others convalescent; all came from the United States, Italy and Spain. Sample material is recorded as cDNA or gDNA derived from T cells, B-cell-depleted T cells, or PBMCs.

The CDR3 has 13 residues. Germline CDR1 and CDR2: SNHLY and FYNNEI. The V and J ends lost 3 bases and 4 bases respectively, with 10 bases between them. TCRdb's table, derived via immunoSEQ multiplex PCR, lists solely in-frame clones and lacks some. The sample lists about 180,000 clones, more than 70% occurring once. The sample was peripheral blood. V and J are TRBV2 and TRBJ2-7; D possibly corresponds to TRBD2 (6 bases). This receptor was identified in a man between 40 and 49 years old with active or convalescent COVID-19. This chain's CDR3 is CASSEEGVYEQYF. In DNA form, the CDR3 reads TGTGCCAGCAGTGAGGAGGGTGTTTACGAGCAGTACTTC.